This T cell receptor (beta chain) was found in a study of T cells in Graves' hyperthyroidism and ophthalmopathy. It was RNA transcripts that yielded the amplified TCR beta CDR3 regions. The TCR CDR3 was amplified in a first-round RT-PCR using the HTBI primer set. TCRdb processed the multiplex PCR reads anew with MiXCR; each CDR3 protein has one entry. The sample consists of some 600,000 distinct CDR3 sequences, more than 11% of them appearing once. V dropped 5 bases and J dropped 0 bases, with 8 bases sitting between them. CDR3 length: 14 amino acids. Germline CDR1 is MNHEY and CDR2 is SMNVEV (reference sequence). This clonotype was recorded many times.

The gene calls are TRBV27 and TRBJ1-5; the D is unclear. Sequencing was performed on blood. This sequence originates from a young woman with Graves' hyperthyroidism that later progressed to Graves' ophthalmopathy. Here the CDR3 DNA reads TGTGCCAGCAGTGTCGGCAGTAGCAATCAGCCCCAGCATTTT. Translation gives CASSVGSSNQPQHF.